The T cell receptor (beta chain) under discussion was sequenced for a study of CD8+CD57+ T cells in acquired aplastic anemia (dated by TCRdb to 2017 to 2018). For context, the study as a whole: DNA extracted from sorted CD4+ and CD8+ cells had a mean of roughly 3 ug, with a range of about 0.18 to 27.4 ug. CD8+CD57+ expansion was defined as a frequency above the mean frequency observed in healthy subjects. What the research found in general, with its limitations: CD8+ Simpson's diversity did not differ significantly between patients and healthy controls (P=0.060). Although some 28 CD8+ CDR3 sequences were shared by patients and controls, these sequences appeared highly expressed in patients and within the immunodominant clones of patients.

Flow cytometry had shown CD8+CD57+ cell expansion in the patients selected for sequencing. Every patient had a diagnosis of severe acquired aplastic anemia based on International Study of Aplastic Anemia and Agranulocytosis and Camitta criteria. No patient had received any therapy when blood was sampled. In the study, sorted CD4+ and CD8+ blood T cells from patients with severe aplastic anemia and from healthy subjects underwent deep sequencing of TCR repertoires. In the USA, patient enrollment took place under clinicaltrials.gov protocols 00001620, 01623167, 00001397, 00071045, 00081523 and 00961064. Ficoll-Paque density gradient centrifugation was used to isolate peripheral blood mononuclear cells. CD4+ and CD8+ T cells were sorted by FACS or magnetic beads before DNA extraction. Profiling of TCR beta VDJ combinations and CDR3 sequences used genomic DNA as the template. TCR repertoire sequencing was run on an Illumina HiSeq 2000. The authors' pipeline ran thus. TRBV/TRBJ rearrangement plots, CDR3 size and DJ length profiles, and Simpson's diversity index were used to evaluate the repertoires. Whichever DNA sequence was most abundant in the deep sequencing data was defined as the immunodominant clone. CDR3 amino acid sequences were screened for sharing across subjects and compared with published repertoires and the VDJdb database. The public sequencing data were trimmed at Q25 with fastp and processed into clonotypes with MiXCR by TCRdb, which kept only in-frame beta chains. Records with the same CDR3 protein are collapsed into one entry carrying the most frequent genes and DNA. The V and J calls follow TCRdb's processing rather than the paper's. Recorded for this sample are around 180,000 distinct CDR3 sequences; less than 60% of them occurred a single time. The ten largest clones add up to about 1.8% of the sample.

The CDR3 starts with the cysteine, ends with the phenylalanine, and has 14 residues. The retained sequence is limited to the CDR3, 42 bases, with the frame set at the first base. The germline V gene provides CDR1 ENHRY and CDR2 SYGVKD. Trimmed from V: 6 bases; trimmed from J: 2 bases; junction bases lacking a gene match: 4. In this sample, this clonotype turned up many times. Its specific antigen is unknown. No base quality information exists; no much larger clone differs at one position. Sequenced: sorted CD4+, CD8+, or CD8+CD57+ T cells (not recorded which) from PBMCs. Recombination joined TRBV10-3 with TRBJ2-5, and 9 bases in between align with TRBD1. This receptor was identified in a human donor with aplastic anemia. The CDR3 has the sequence CAISSTGGQETQYF. The DNA reads as follows: TGTGCCATCAGCTCGACAGGGGGGCAAGAGACCCAGTACTTC.